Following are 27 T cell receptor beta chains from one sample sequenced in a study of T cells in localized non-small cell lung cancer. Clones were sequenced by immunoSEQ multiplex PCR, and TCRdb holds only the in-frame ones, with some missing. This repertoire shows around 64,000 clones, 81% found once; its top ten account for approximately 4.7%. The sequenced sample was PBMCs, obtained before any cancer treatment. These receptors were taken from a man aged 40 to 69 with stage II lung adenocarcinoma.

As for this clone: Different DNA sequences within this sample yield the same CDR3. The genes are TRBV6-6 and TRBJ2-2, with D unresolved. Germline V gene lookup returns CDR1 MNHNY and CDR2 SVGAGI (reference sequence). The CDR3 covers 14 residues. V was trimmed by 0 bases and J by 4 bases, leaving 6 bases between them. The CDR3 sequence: CASSYSGATGELFF. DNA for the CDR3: TGTGCCAGCAGTTACTCTGGAGCCACCGGGGAGCTGTTTTTT.

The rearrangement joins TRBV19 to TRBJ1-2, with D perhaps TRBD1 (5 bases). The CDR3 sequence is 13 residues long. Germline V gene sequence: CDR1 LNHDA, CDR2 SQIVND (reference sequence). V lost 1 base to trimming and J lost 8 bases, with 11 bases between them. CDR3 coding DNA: TGTGCCAGTAGTATAGGAATAGGGGACGGCTACACCTTC. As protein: CASSIGIGDGYTF.

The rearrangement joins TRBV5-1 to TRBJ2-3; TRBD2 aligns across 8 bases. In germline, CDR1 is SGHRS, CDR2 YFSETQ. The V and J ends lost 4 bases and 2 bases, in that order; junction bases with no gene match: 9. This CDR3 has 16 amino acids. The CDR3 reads CASSQKAGGNTDTQYF. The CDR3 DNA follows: TGCGCCAGCAGCCAAAAGGCGGGAGGTAACACAGATACGCAGTATTTT.

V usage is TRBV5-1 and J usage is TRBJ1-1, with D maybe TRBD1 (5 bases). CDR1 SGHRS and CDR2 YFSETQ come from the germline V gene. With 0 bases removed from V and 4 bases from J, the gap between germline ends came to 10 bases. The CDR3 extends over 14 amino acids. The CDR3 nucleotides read TGCGCCAGCAGCTTGGCCGAGGGGACCACTGAAGCTTTCTTT. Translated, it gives CASSLAEGTTEAFF.

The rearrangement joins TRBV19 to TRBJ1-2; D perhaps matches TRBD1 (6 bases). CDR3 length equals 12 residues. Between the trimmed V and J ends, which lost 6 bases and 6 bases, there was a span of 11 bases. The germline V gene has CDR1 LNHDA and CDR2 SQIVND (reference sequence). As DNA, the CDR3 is TGTGCCAGTAGCCCAGGGGCGAATGGCTACACCTTC. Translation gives CASSPGANGYTF.

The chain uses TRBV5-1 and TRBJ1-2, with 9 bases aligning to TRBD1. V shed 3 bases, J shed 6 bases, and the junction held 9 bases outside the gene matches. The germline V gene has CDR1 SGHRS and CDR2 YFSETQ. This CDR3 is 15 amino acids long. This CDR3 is CASSSGQGRGHGYTF. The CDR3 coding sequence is TGCGCCAGCAGCTCGGGACAGGGAAGGGGACATGGCTACACCTTC.

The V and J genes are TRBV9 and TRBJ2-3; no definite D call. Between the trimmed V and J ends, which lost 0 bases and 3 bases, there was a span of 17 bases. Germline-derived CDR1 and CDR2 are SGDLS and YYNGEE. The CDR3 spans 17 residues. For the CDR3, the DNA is TGTGCCAGCAGCGTAGCAGAAGCGAATTTAGGGACAGATACGCAGTATTTT. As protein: CASSVAEANLGTDTQYF.

CDR3 DNA: TGCGCCAGCAGCCTAACGGGAGAACGGAGCAATCAGCCCCAGCATTTT. This translates into CASSLTGERSNQPQHF. The V and J genes are TRBV5-1 and TRBJ1-5; no definite D call. The ends were cut back, 4 bases at V and 1 base at J, with 15 bases in the middle. Germline V gene data show CDR1 as SGHRS and CDR2 as YFSETQ. The length of the CDR3 is 16 residues.

The CDR3 sequence is CASSIPFRQGTGELFF. Written as DNA, the CDR3 is TGTGCCAGTAGTATCCCGTTTCGACAGGGAACCGGGGAGCTGTTTTTT. The J gene is TRBJ2-2, the V gene TRBV19; 7 bases are shared with TRBD1. V lost 3 bases to trimming and J lost 5 bases; unmatched junction nucleotides: 9. The CDR3 covers 16 residues. Germline V CDR1 and CDR2: LNHDA, SQIVND (reference sequence).

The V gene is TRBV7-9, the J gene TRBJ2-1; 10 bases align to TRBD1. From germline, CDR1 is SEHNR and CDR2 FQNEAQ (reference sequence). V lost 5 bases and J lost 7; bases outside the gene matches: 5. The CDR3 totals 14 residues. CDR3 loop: CASSIGQGGNEQFF. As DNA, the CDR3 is TGTGCCAGCAGCATTGGACAGGGGGGAAATGAGCAGTTCTTC.

The CDR3 sequence: CANRNRGTYEQYF. CDR3 DNA: TGTGCCAACCGGAACAGGGGGACCTACGAGCAGTACTTC. J is TRBJ2-7 and V is TRBV27; 8 bases align to TRBD1. The CDR3 has 13 amino acids. V shed 10 bases, J shed 2 bases, and the junction held 7 bases outside the gene matches. CDR1 is MNHEY and CDR2 is SMNVEV in the germline V gene (reference sequence).

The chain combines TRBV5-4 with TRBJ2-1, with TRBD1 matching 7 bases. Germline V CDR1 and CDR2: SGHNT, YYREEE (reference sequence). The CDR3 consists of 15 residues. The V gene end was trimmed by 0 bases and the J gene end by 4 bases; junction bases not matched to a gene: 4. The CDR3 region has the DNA TGTGCCAGCAGCTTGGCCGGGACAGTTTACAATGAGCAGTTCTTC. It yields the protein CASSLAGTVYNEQFF.

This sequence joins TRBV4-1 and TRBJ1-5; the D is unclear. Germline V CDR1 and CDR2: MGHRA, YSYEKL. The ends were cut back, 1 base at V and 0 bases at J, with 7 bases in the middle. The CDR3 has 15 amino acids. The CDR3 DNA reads TGCGCCAGCAGCCAAGCGGGTAATAGCAATCAGCCCCAGCATTTT. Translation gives CASSQAGNSNQPQHF.

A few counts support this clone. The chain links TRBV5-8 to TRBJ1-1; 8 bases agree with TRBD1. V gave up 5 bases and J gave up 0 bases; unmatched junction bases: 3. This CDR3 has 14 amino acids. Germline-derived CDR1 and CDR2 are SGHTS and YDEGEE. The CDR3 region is CASRTTGVNTEAFF. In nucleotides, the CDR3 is TGTGCCAGCAGGACGACAGGGGTGAACACTGAAGCTTTCTTT.

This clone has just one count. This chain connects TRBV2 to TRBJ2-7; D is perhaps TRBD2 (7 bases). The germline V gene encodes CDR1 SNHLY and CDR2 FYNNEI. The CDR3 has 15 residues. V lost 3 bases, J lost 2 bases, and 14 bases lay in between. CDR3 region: CASSEGGAITYEQYF. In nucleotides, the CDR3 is TGTGCCAGCAGTGAGGGGGGGGCAATTACCTACGAGCAGTACTTC.

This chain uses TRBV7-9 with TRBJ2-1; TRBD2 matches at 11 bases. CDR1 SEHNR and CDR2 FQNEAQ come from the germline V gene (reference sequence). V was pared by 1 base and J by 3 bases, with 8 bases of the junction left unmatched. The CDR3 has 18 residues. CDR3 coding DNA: TGTGCCAGCAGCTTAGTTGTACTAGCGGGAGTGGGCTACAATGAGCAGTTCTTC. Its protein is CASSLVVLAGVGYNEQFF.

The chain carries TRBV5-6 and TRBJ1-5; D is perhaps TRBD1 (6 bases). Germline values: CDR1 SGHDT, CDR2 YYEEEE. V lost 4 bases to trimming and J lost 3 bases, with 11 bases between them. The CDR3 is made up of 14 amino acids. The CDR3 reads CASSRRQANQPQHF. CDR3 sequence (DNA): TGTGCCAGCAGCAGGCGACAGGCCAATCAGCCCCAGCATTTT.

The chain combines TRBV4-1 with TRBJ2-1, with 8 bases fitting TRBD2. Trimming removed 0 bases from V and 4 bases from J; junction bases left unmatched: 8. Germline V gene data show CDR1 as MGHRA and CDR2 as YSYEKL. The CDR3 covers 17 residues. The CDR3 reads CASSQEGGAGAYNEQFF. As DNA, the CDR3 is TGCGCCAGCAGCCAAGAAGGAGGAGCGGGGGCTTACAATGAGCAGTTCTTC.

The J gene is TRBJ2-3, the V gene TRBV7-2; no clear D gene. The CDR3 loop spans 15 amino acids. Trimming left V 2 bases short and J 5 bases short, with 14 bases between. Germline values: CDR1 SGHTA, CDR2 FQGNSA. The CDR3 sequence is CASSLRQFGRDTQYF. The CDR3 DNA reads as TGTGCCAGCAGCTTAAGGCAATTTGGAAGAGATACGCAGTATTTT.

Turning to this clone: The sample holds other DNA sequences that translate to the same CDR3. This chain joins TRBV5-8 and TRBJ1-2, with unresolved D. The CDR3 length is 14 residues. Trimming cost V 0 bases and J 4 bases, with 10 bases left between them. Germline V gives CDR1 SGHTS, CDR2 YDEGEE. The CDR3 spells CASSLVAGAYGYTF. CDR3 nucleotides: TGTGCCAGCAGCTTGGTGGCAGGCGCCTATGGCTACACCTTC. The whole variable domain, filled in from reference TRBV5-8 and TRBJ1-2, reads EAGVTQSPTHLIKTRGQQATLRCSPISGHTSVYWYQQALGLGLQFLLWYDEGEERNRGNFPPRFSGRQFPNYSSELNVNALELEDSALYLCASSLVAGAYGYTFGSGTRLTVV.

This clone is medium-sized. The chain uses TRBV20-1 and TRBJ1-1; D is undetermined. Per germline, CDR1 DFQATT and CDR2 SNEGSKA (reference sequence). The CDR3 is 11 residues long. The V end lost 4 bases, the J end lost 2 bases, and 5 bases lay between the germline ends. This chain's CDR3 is CSAKENTEAFF. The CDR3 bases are TGCAGTGCTAAAGAAAACACTGAAGCTTTCTTT.

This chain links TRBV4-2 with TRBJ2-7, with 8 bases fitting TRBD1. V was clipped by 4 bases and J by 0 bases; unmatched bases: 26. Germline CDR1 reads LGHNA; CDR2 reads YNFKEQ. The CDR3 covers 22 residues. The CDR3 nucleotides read TGTGCCAGCAGCCTTCGCCCCGGACAGGGATTTGTGGGAGGCCTAAGCTCCTACGAGCAGTACTTC. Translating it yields CASSLRPGQGFVGGLSSYEQYF.

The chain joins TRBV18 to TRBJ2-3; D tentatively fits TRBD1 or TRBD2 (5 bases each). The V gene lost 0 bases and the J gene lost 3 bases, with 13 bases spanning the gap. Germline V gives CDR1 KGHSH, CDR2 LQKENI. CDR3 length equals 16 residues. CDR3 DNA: TGTGCCAGCTCACCACCTATAGGGACGGGGACAGATACGCAGTATTTT. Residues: CASSPPIGTGTDTQYF.

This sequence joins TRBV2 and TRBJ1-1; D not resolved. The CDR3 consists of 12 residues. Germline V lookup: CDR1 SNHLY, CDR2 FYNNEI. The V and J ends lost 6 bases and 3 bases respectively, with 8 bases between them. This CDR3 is CASRGMDTEAFF. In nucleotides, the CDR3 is TGTGCCAGCAGAGGTATGGACACTGAAGCTTTCTTT.

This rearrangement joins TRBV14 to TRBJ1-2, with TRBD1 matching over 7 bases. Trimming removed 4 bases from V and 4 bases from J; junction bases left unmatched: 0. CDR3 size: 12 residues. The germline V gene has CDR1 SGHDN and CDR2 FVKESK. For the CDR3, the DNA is TGTGCCAGCAGCCGGACAGGCTATGGCTACACCTTC. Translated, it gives CASSRTGYGYTF.

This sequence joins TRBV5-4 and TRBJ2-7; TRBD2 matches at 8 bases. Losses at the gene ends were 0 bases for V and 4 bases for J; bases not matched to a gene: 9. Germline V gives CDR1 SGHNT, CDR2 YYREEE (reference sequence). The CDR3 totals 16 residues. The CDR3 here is CASSLVSAGGRYEQYF. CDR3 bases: TGTGCCAGCAGCTTGGTTTCGGCGGGAGGTCGGTACGAGCAGTACTTC. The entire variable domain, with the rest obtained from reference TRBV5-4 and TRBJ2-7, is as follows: ETGVTQSPTHLIKTRGQQVTLRCSSQSGHNTVSWYQQALGQGPQFIFQYYREEENGRGNFPPRFSGLQFPNYSSELNVNALELDDSALYLCASSLVSAGGRYEQYFGPGTRLTVT.

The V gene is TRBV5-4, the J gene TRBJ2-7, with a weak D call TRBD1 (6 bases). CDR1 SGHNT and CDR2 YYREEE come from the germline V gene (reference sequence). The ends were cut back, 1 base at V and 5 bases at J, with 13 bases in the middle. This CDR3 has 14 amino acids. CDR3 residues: CASSLLQGNHEQYF. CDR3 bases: TGTGCCAGCAGCTTGTTACAGGGAAACCACGAGCAGTACTTC.